This is a list of T cell receptor beta chains from one sample in a study of lymphopenia after photon versus proton radiotherapy. Produced via immunoSEQ multiplex PCR; TCRdb's table is partial and in-frame only. The profile shows 15,000 or so clones, 84% of them singletons. The sample was peripheral blood, taken from a patient treated with proton-based radiotherapy. Receptors were obtained from a man in his 70s with pancreatic cancer. Both conserved end residues are part of each CDR3. The D gene is left open where the match is weak. A row's size may be missing; if present it is once, few, many or a size class.

J,size,D,V,CDR3,DNA
TRBJ1-2,once,TRBD1,TRBV11-1,CASSPDRTGTNYGYTF,TGTGCCAGCAGCCCTGATCGGACAGGCACTAACTATGGCTACACCTTC
TRBJ2-2,-,-,TRBV9,CASSGRQEYTGELFF,TGTGCCAGCAGCGGACGACAGGAGTACACCGGGGAGCTGTTTTTT
TRBJ1-6,-,-,TRBV4-2,CASSQDLTALYNSPLHF,TGTGCCAGCAGCCAAGATCTGACAGCTTTGTATAATTCACCCCTCCACTTT
TRBJ2-1,-,TRBD1,TRBV5-5,CASSRDSSYNEQFF,TGTGCCAGCAGCAGGGACAGTTCCTACAATGAGCAGTTCTTC
TRBJ1-2,-,-,TRBV18,CASSSPGSPYGYTF,TGTGCCAGCTCCTCGCCTGGGTCCCCCTATGGCTACACCTTC
TRBJ1-2,-,-,TRBV30,CAWMVQGSNYGYTF,TGTGCCTGGATGGTACAGGGATCCAACTATGGCTACACCTTC
TRBJ1-5,-,-,TRBV6-1,CASSELRLYQPQHF,TGTGCCAGCAGTGAACTAAGGTTATACCAGCCCCAGCATTTT
TRBJ2-1,-,-,TRBV9,CASSVGQWDEQFF,TGTGCCAGCAGCGTAGGGCAGTGGGATGAGCAGTTCTTC
TRBJ1-2,few,TRBD1,TRBV19,CASSQDRASYGYTF,TGTGCCAGTAGTCAGGACAGGGCGAGCTATGGCTACACCTTC
TRBJ2-5,-,-,TRBV5-1,CASSDASGAVETQYF,TGCGCCAGCAGCGACGCTTCGGGGGCGGTGGAGACCCAGTACTTC
TRBJ2-5,-,-,TRBV6-5,CASSRYQETQYF,TGTGCCAGCAGTCGTTATCAAGAGACCCAGTACTTC
TRBJ2-5,-,-,TRBV13,CASSLPGEQETQYF,TGTGCCAGCAGCTTACCTGGAGAACAAGAGACCCAGTACTTC
TRBJ1-6,-,-,TRBV25-1,CASSTSPYNSPLHF,TGTGCCAGCTCTACCTCCCCATATAATTCACCCCTCCACTTT
TRBJ1-5,-,-,TRBV11-3,CASSLLAGQPQHF,TGTGCCAGCAGCTTGCTGGCGGGTCAGCCCCAGCATTTT
TRBJ2-2,-,TRBD2,TRBV25-1,CASSDTSGKGGELFF,TGTGCCAGCAGTGACACTAGCGGGAAGGGCGGGGAGCTGTTTTTT
TRBJ1-4,-,-,TRBV6-6,CASSYGRGPEKLFF,TGTGCCAGCAGTTACGGGAGGGGACCTGAAAAACTGTTTTTT
TRBJ1-1,-,-,TRBV5-1,CASAGESTEAFF,TGCGCCAGCGCGGGAGAAAGCACTGAAGCTTTCTTT
TRBJ2-3,-,-,TRBV7-2,CASSLDGATDTQYF,TGTGCCAGCAGCTTAGACGGGGCCACAGATACGCAGTATTTT
TRBJ1-2,-,TRBD1,TRBV5-8,CASIRGGLGYTF,TGTGCCAGCATACGAGGGGGCCTAGGCTACACCTTC
TRBJ1-1,-,-,TRBV5-6,CASFRNTEAFF,TGTGCCAGCTTCAGGAACACTGAAGCTTTCTTT
TRBJ2-7,large,-,TRBV6-6,CASGLTGMYEQYF,TGTGCCAGCGGACTAACGGGAATGTACGAGCAGTACTTC
TRBJ2-1,-,-,TRBV19,CASSIGRNNEQFF,TGTGCCAGTAGTATAGGCCGAAACAATGAGCAGTTCTTC
TRBJ1-2,few,-,TRBV19,CASSMGDYGYTF,TGTGCCAGTAGTATGGGGGACTATGGCTACACCTTC